This T cell receptor (beta chain) derives from a study of breast tumors, draining lymph nodes, adjacent tissues. Overall study findings and caveats: The lymph node origin of tumor T cells was framed as consistent with a hypothesis, not demonstrated. Luminal-like breast cancer showed significantly higher tumor–nontumor repertoire similarity than basal-like.

J lost 4 bases, V lost 4 bases, and 13 bases had no gene match. Germline-derived CDR1 and CDR2 are SGHNT and YENEEA. This CDR3 region has 17 residues. Axillary draining lymph nodes of breast cancer patients supplied the node samples. TCRdb reanalysed the multiplex PCR reads using MiXCR and keeps one entry per CDR3 protein. This table has around 230,000 distinct CDR3 sequences, roughly 32% appearing once. This clonotype was observed many times. As yet, its antigen is unknown. The V gene is TRBV11-3, the J gene TRBJ2-3; 8 nucleotides agree with TRBD1. The source is a female donor with breast cancer. Some clones in this sample may be carry-over from other donors' samples. Material: axillary lymph node tissue. As DNA, the CDR3 is TGTGCCAGCAGCTCAGGACAGGGCGGACCCCGAGCAGATACGCAGTATTTT. This encodes CASSSGQGGPRADTQYF.